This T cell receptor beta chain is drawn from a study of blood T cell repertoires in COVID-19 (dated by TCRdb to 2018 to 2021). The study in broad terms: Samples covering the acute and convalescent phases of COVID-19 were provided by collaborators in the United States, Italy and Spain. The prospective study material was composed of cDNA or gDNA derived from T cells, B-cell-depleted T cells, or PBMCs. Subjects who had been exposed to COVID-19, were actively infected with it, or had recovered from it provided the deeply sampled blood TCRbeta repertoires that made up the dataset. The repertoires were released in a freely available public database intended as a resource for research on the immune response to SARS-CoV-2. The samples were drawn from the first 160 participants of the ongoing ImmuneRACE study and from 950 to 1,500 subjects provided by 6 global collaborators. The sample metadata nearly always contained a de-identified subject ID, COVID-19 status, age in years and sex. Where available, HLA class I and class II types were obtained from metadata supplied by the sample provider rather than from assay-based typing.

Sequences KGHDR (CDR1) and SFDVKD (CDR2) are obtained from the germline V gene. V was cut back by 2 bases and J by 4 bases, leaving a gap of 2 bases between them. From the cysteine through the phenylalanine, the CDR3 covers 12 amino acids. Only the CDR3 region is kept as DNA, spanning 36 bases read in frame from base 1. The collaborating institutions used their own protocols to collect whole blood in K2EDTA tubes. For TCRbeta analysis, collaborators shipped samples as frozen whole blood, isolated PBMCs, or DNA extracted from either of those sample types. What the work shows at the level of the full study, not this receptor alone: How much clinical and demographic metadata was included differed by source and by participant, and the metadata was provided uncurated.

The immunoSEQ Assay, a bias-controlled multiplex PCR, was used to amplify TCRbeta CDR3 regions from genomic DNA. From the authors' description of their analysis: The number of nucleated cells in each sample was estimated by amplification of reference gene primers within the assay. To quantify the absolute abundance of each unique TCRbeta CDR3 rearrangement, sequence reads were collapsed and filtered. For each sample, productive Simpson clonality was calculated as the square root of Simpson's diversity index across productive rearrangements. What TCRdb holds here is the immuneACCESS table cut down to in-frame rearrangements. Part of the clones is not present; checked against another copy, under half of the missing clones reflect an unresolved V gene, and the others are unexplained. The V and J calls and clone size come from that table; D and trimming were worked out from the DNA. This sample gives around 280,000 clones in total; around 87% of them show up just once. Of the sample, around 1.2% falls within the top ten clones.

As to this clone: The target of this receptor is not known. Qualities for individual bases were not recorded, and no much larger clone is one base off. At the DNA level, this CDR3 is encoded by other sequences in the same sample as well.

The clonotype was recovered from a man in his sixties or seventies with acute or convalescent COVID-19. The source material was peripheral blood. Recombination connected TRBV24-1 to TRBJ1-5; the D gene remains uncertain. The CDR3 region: CATSDSNQPQHF. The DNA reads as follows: TGTGCCACCAGTGATTCGAATCAGCCCCAGCATTTT.